These 6 T cell receptor beta chains were sequenced from one sample in a study of blood T cell repertoires in COVID-19. Generated by immunoSEQ multiplex PCR, the TCRdb table keeps only in-frame clones and is missing some. This sample has about 160,000 clones, with roughly 88% found just once. Sequenced: PBMCs or T cells enriched from blood (not recorded which). Receptors originate from a woman between 50 and 59 years old who had recovered from COVID-19.

This clone came up once. V usage is TRBV18 and J usage is TRBJ2-3, with 7 nucleotides matching TRBD1. Germline CDR1 reads KGHSH; CDR2 reads LQKENI. The CDR3 is 15 amino acids. Losses at the gene ends were 2 bases for V and 4 bases for J; bases not matched to a gene: 6. CDR3 bases: TGTGCCAGCTCACCAAACCAGGGGACAGCAGATACGCAGTATTTT. It is translated as CASSPNQGTADTQYF.

The chain joins TRBV7-2 to TRBJ1-2; D not resolved. This CDR3 is built from 14 residues. Trimming pared 3 bases from V and 0 bases from J, leaving 8 bases between. CDR1 and CDR2 from the germline V gene are SGHTA and FQGNSA. CDR3 sequence reads: CASSFGGTNYGYTF. The CDR3 DNA is TGTGCCAGCAGCTTCGGCGGAACTAACTATGGCTACACCTTC.

The chain has TRBV24-1 and TRBJ2-7, with 7 bases fitting TRBD1. Trimming removed 7 bases from V and 5 bases from J; junction bases left unmatched: 13. The germline V gene encodes CDR1 KGHDR and CDR2 SFDVKD. CDR3 length equals 15 residues. This CDR3 reads CATRGFDRAADEQYF. CDR3 coding DNA: TGTGCCACCAGAGGGTTCGACAGGGCGGCGGACGAGCAGTACTTC.

This clone appeared once. The chain is built from TRBV5-1 and TRBJ1-1; D remains ambiguous. Deletions cut 0 bases from V and 4 bases from J, with 13 bases between. Germline loops: CDR1 SGHRS, CDR2 YFSETQ. This CDR3 region has 15 residues. The CDR3: CASSLGAGIATEAFF. As DNA, the CDR3 is TGCGCCAGCAGCTTGGGGGCGGGCATTGCCACTGAAGCTTTCTTT.

The rearrangement uses TRBV11-2 and TRBJ1-3; TRBD1 might be the D (6 bases). The CDR3 consists of 15 residues. Trimming stripped 5 bases from V and 0 bases from J, with 11 bases between. Per germline, CDR1 SGHAT and CDR2 FQNNGV. The CDR3, as DNA: TGTGCCAGCAGCAGCGACAGGATCTCTGGAAACACCATATATTTT. This translates into CASSSDRISGNTIYF.

The CDR3 loop reads CASSLTGGANTGELFF. CDR3 coding DNA: TGTGCCAGCAGCCTAACCGGGGGGGCTAACACCGGGGAGCTGTTTTTT. The chain has TRBV3-1 (or the pseudogene TRBV3-2) and TRBJ2-2, with 8 bases that match TRBD2. This CDR3 has 16 amino acids. Trimming at V came to 4 bases and at J to 2 bases, leaving 6 bases not matched to a gene. CDR1 and CDR2 from the germline V gene are LGHDT and YNNKEL (reference sequence).